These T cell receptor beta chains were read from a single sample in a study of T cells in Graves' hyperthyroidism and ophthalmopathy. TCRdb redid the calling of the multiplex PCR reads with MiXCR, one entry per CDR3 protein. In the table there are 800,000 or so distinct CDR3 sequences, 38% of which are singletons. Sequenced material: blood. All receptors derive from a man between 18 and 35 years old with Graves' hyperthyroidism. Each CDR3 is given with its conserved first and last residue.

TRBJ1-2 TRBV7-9 CASSIAGADGYTF
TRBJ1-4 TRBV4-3 CASSQEVGRDEKLFF
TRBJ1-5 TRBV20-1 CSAREGGDQPQHF
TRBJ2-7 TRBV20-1 CSAHPTAGVSYEQYF
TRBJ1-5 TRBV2 CASSGQGTQFGNQPQHF
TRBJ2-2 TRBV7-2 CASSARRSTGELFF
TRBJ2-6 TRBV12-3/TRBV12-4 CASRNRGRAANVLTF
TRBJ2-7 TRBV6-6 CASSYSIGVYEQYF
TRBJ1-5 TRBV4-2 CASSQEGAGNQPQHF
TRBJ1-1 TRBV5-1 CASSPLEGATNTEAFF
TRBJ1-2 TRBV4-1 CASSQVGVYGYGYTF
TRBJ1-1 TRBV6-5 CAIRTGANTEAFF
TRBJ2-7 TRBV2 CASSEGGHNPYEQYF
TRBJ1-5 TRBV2 CAGSLRDQSQHF
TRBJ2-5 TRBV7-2 CASTRWGNGQETQYF
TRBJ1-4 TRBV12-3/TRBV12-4 CASSTTGGIEKLFF
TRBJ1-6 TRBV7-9 CASSQEAEGRDSPLHF
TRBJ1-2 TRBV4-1 CASSGIGSGGHTF
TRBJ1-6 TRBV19 CASKTGGELRGSPLHF
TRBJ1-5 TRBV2 CASSELRGNQPQHF
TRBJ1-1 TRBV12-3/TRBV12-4 CASRGLAIESEAFF
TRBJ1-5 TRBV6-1 CASGAQQQPRQPQHF